This T cell receptor (beta chain) was retrieved from a study of Ad26.COV2.S vaccination and SARS-CoV-2 variants. Sequencing was performed with immunoSEQ multiplex PCR; in TCRdb, only in-frame clones are kept and a portion is missing. The sample has around 300,000 clones, 90% seen once. The CDR3 contains 13 residues. CDR1 is KGHDR, CDR2 SFDVKD, per germline. With V trimmed by 7 bases and J by 6 bases, 4 bases remained unmatched. The treatment denotes: some 20 received Ad26.COV2.S at low or high dose, single or two shots; several received placebo; per-sample allocation not given. Sampling was performed 63 days after the first vaccine or placebo injection. The administered vaccine (an Ad26 vector) expressed Wuhan-strain SARS-CoV-2 spike.

The TCR was taken from a person aged 18 to 65 who received the Ad26.COV2.S COVID-19 vaccine or a placebo. The sequencing used peripheral blood, collected in a trial of Ad26.COV2.S vaccine versus placebo. This chain joins TRBV24-1 and TRBJ1-5, with TRBD1 matching 8 bases. The CDR3 DNA is TGTGCCACCAGCCGACAGGGGAGTCAGCCCCAGCATTTT. Residues: CATSRQGSQPQHF.